The sequence of this TCR beta chain was determined in a study of CD4 T cell repertoires in COVID-19. Study results and limitations: Between about 6 and 28% of SARS-CoV-2 clonotypes also appeared in SARS-CoV and/or HKU1 spike cultures.

These memory T cells were uncultured and sequenced directly after ex vivo isolation. With respect to this clone: The antigen is unknown.

Assay: immunoSEQ multiplex PCR; the TCRdb copy retains only in-frame clones and omits some. The table lists approximately 22,000 clones, around 90% of them singletons. The CDR3 spans 18 residues. Germline CDR1 reads SEHNR; CDR2 reads FQNEAQ (reference sequence). J lost 0 bases, V lost 5 bases, and 11 bases had no gene match. The starting material was central memory CD4+ T cells from blood, obtained before the COVID-19 pandemic. This receptor was obtained from a human donor who had COVID-19. This chain joins TRBV7-9 and TRBJ1-4, with 8 bases matching TRBD1. The CDR3 DNA follows: TGTGCCAGCAGCCCGGGACAGGCCCCCCTTGCAACTAATGAAAAACTGTTTTTT. This codes for CASSPGQAPLATNEKLFF.